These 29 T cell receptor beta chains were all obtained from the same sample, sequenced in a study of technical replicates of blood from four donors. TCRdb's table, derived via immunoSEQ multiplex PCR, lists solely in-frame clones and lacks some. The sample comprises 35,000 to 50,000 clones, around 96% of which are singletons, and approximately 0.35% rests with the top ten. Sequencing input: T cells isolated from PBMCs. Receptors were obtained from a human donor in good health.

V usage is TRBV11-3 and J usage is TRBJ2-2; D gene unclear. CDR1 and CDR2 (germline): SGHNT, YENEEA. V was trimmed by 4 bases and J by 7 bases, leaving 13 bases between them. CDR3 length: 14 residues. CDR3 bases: TGTGCCAGCAGCTCCAAACCAGAAGTCGGGGAGCTGTTTTTT. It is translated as CASSSKPEVGELFF.

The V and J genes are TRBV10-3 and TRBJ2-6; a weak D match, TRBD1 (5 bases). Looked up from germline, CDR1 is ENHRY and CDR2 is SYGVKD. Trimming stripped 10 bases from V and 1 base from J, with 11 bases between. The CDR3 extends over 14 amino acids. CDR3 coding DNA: TGTGCCAAAGAAACAGGTTCTGGGGCCAACGTCCTGACTTTC. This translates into CAKETGSGANVLTF.

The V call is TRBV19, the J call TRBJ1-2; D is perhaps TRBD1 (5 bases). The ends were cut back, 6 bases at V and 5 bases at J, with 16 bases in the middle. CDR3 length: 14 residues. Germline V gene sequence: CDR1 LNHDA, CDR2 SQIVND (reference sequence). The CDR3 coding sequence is TGTGCCAGTAGGCGCATCGGGGGAGCTTATGGCTACACCTTC. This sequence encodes CASRRIGGAYGYTF.

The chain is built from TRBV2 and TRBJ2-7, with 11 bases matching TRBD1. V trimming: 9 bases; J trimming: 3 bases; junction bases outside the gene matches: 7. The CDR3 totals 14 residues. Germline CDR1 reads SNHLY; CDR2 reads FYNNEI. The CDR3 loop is CASRGGTGGYEQYF. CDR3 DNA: TGTGCCAGTCGAGGCGGGACAGGGGGCTACGAGCAGTACTTC.

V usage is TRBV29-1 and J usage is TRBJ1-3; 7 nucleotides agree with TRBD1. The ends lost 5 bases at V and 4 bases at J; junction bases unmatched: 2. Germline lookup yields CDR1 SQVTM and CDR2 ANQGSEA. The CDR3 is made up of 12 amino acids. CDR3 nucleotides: TGCAGCGTTTCGGGACAGGGAAACACCATATATTTT. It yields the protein CSVSGQGNTIYF.

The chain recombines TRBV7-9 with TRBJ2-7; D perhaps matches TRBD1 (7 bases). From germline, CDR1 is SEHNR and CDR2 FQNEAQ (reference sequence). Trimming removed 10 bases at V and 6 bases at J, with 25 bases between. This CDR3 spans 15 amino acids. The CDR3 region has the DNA TGTGCCACCGCGGGATTTAGACAGGGAGTAGGCGAGCAGTACTTC. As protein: CATAGFRQGVGEQYF.

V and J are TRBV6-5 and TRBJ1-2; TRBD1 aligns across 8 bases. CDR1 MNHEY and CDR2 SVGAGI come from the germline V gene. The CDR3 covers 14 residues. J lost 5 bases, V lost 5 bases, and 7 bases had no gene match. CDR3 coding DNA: TGTGCCAGCAGTATTTCCAGGGGGCATTATGGCTACACCTTC. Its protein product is CASSISRGHYGYTF.

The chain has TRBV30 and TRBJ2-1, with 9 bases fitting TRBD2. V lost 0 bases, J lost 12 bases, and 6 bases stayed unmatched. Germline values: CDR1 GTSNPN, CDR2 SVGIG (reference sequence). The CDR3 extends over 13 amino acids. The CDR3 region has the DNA TGTGCCTGGAGTGTATCCGGTAGCGGGAGGCAGTTCTTC. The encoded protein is CAWSVSGSGRQFF. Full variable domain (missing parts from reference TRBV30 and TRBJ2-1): SQTIHQWPATLVQPVGSPLSLECTVEGTSNPNLYWYRQAAGRGLQLLFYSVGIGQISSEVPQNLSASRPQDRQFILSSKKLLLSDSGFYLCAWSVSGSGRQFFGPGTRLTVL.

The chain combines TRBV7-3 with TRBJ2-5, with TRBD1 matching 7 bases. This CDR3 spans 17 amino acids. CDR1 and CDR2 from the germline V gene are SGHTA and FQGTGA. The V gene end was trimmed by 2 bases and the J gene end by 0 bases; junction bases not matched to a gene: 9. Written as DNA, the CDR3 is TGTGCCAGCAGCTTATTTTCAGGGACAGACCACCAAGAGACCCAGTACTTC. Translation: CASSLFSGTDHQETQYF.

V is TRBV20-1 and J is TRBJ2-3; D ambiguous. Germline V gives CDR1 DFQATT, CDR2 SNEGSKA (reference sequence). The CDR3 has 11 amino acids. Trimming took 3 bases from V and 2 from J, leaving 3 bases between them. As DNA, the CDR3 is TGCAGTGCTAGCAACACAGATACGCAGTATTTT. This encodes CSASNTDTQYF.

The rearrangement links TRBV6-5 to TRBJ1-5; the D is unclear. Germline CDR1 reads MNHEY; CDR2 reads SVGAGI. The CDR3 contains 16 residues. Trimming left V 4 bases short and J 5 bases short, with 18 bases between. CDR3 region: CASSCYGEGPDQPQHF. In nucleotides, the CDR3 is TGTGCCAGCAGTTGCTACGGGGAGGGTCCTGATCAGCCCCAGCATTTT.

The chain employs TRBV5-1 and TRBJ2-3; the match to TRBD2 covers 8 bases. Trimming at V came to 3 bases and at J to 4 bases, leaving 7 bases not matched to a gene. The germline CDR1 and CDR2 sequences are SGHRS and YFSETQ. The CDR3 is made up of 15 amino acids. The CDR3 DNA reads TGCGCCAGCAGCTCACAGCGGGAGAGAGCAGATACGCAGTATTTT. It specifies CASSSQRERADTQYF.

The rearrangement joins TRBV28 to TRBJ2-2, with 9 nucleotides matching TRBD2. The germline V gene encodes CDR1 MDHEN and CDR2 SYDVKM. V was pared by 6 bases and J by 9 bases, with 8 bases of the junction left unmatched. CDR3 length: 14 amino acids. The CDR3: CASRTHSGSRELFF. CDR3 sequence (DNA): TGTGCCAGCAGAACTCATAGCGGGAGCCGGGAGCTGTTTTTT.

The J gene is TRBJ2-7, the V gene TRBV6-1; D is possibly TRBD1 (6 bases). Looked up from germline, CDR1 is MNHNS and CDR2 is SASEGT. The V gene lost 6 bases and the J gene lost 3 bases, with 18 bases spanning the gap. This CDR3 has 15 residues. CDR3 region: CASSPRGIPGYEQYF. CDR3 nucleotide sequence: TGTGCCAGCAGCCCGAGGGGGATCCCTGGCTACGAGCAGTACTTC.

The CDR3 loop is CASRIAGGPFEQYF. CDR3 in DNA: TGTGCCAGCAGGATAGCGGGAGGGCCGTTTGAGCAGTACTTC. This chain uses TRBV28 with TRBJ2-7; TRBD2 matches at 11 bases. The V and J ends lost 6 bases and 7 bases, in that order; junction bases with no gene match: 8. The CDR3 is made up of 14 amino acids. Germline assignment: CDR1 MDHEN and CDR2 SYDVKM.

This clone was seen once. The CDR3 DNA follows: TGTGCTAGTGGTTTTGCCGGGAGCTCCTACAATGAGCAGTTCTTC. Its translation is CASGFAGSSYNEQFF. The chain uses TRBV12-5 and TRBJ2-1, with D perhaps matching TRBD2 (6 bases). From germline, CDR1 is LGHNT and CDR2 FRNRAP. The CDR3 spans 15 residues. The V end was cut by 3 bases, the J end by 0 bases, with 9 bases between.

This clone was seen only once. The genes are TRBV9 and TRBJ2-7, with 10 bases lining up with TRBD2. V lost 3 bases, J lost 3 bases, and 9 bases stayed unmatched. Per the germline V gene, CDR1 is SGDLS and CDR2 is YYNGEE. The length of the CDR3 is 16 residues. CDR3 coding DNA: TGTGCCAGCAGCGCCAATATAGCGGGAGGCCTCTACGAGCAGTACTTC. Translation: CASSANIAGGLYEQYF.

CDR3 residues: CASSDTSGSSYNEQFF. In nucleotides, the CDR3 is TGTGCCAGCAGTGATACTAGCGGGAGCTCCTACAATGAGCAGTTCTTC. The chain has TRBV25-1 and TRBJ2-1, with TRBD2 matching over 11 bases. The CDR3 has 16 residues. Trimming removed 3 bases from V and 0 bases from J; junction bases left unmatched: 1. Germline loops: CDR1 MGHDK, CDR2 SYGVNS.

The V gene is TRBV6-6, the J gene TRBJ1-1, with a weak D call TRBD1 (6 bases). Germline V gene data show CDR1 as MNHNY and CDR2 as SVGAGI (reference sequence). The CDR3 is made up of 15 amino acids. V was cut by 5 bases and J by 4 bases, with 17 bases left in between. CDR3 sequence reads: CASSPYRVLGTEAFF. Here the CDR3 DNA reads TGTGCCAGCAGTCCCTACAGGGTCCTTGGCACTGAAGCTTTCTTT.

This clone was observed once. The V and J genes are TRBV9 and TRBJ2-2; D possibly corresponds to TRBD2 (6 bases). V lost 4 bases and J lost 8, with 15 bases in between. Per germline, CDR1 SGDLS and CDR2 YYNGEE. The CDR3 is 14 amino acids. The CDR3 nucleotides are TGTGCCAGCAGCCCTCGGGCGGAGGGAGGGGAGCTGTTTTTT. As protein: CASSPRAEGGELFF.

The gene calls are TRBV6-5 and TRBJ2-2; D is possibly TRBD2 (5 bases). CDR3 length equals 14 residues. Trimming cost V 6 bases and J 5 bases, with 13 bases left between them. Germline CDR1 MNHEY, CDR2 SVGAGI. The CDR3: CASSAGINTGELFF. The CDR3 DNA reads TGTGCCAGCAGCGCCGGGATAAATACCGGGGAGCTGTTTTTT.

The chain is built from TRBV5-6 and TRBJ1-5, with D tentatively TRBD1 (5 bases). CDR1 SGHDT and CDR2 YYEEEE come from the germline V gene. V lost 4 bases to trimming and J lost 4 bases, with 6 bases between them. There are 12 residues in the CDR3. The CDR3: CASSQGNQPQHF. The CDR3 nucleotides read TGTGCCAGCAGCCAGGGAAATCAGCCCCAGCATTTT. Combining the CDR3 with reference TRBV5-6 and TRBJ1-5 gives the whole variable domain DAGVTQSPTHLIKTRGQQVTLRCSPKSGHDTVSWYQQALGQGPQFIFQYYEEEERQRGNFPDRFSGHQFPNYSSELNVNALLLGDSALYLCASSQGNQPQHFGDGTRLSIL.

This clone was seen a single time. The CDR3 spells CASSSDRAIEAFF. As DNA, the CDR3 is TGTGCCAGCAGCTCAGACAGGGCGATTGAAGCTTTCTTT. The rearrangement uses TRBV7-2 and TRBJ1-1; 7 nucleotides line up with TRBD1. CDR3 length: 13 residues. J lost 7 bases, V lost 4 bases, and 6 bases had no gene match. From germline, CDR1 is SGHTA and CDR2 FQGNSA.

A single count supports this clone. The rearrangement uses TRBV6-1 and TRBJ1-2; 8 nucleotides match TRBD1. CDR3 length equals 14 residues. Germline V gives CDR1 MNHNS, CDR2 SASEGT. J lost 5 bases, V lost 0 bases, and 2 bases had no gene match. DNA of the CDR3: TGTGCCAGCAGTGAAGCAGGACAGGGTTATGGCTACACCTTC. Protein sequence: CASSEAGQGYGYTF.

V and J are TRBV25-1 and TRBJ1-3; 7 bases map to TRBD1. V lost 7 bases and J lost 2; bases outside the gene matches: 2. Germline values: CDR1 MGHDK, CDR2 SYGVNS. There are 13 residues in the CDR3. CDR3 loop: CASKQGPGNTIYF. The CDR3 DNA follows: TGTGCCAGCAAACAGGGGCCTGGAAACACCATATATTTT.

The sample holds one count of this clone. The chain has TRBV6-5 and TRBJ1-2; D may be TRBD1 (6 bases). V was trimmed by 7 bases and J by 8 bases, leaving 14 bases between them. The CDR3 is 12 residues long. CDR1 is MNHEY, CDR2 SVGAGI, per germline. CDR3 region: CASTGGAKGYTF. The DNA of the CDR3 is TGTGCCAGCACCGGGGGGGCTAAAGGCTACACCTTC.

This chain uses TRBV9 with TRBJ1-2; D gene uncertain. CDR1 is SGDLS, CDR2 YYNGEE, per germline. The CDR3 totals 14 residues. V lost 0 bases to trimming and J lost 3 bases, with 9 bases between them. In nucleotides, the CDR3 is TGTGCCAGCAGCGTAGGTGGGGAGGACTATGGCTACACCTTC. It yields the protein CASSVGGEDYGYTF.

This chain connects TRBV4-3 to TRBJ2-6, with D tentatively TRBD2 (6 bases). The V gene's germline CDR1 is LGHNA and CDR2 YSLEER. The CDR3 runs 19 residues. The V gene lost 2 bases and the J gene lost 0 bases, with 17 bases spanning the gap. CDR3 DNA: TGCGCCAGCAGCCAACTCGCGGGGACTGTCTACTCTGGGGCCAACGTCCTGACTTTC. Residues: CASSQLAGTVYSGANVLTF.

CDR3 protein: CASSVSGRINEQFF. The CDR3 region has the DNA TGTGCCAGCAGCGTGAGCGGGAGAATCAATGAGCAGTTCTTC. This chain connects TRBV9 to TRBJ2-1; 8 bases map to TRBD2. Germline CDR1 and CDR2: SGDLS and YYNGEE. The CDR3 consists of 14 residues. Germline trimming cut 2 bases from V and 6 bases from J; bases unmatched to any gene: 4.